The source of this T cell receptor (beta chain) is a study of shared clonotypes between healthy human individuals. With respect to this clone: The antigen remains undetermined.

This CDR3 has 15 amino acids. Looked up from germline, CDR1 is MNHEY and CDR2 is SVGAGI. Losses at the gene ends were 0 bases for V and 9 bases for J; bases not matched to a gene: 7. Roughly 30,000 T cell genomes (approximately 210 ng DNA) went into each sorted-subset replicate. Sequenced by immunoSEQ multiplex PCR; TCRdb stores in-frame clones only, minus some. Here the sample spans around 1,100,000 clones, around 77% being singletons. General study findings and limits: Four donors shared 4.5% to 6.5% of their naive CD4 clonotypes. Sampling was confined to blood; repertoires within tissues likely differ.

The clonotype comes from a man between 18 and 35 years old in good health. Some clones in this sample may be carry-over from other donors' samples. The chain carries TRBV6-5 and TRBJ2-1; 8 bases are shared with TRBD1. The sample consisted of memory CD4+ T cells from PBMCs. This sample's subset: CD45RA-negative fraction. CDR3: CASSYSYGQGSEQFF. In DNA, the CDR3 is TGTGCCAGCAGTTACTCCTATGGACAGGGCAGTGAGCAGTTCTTC.